This TCR beta chain was sequenced for a study of beta chain features in type 1 diabetes. CDR1 SQVTM and CDR2 ANQGSEA come from the germline V gene. V lost 7 bases, J lost 2 bases, and 18 bases lay in between. This CDR3 contains 14 residues. Investigators reverse transcribed all isolated RNA, so they sequenced expressed TCRB transcripts. Sequenced by immunoSEQ multiplex PCR; TCRdb stores in-frame clones only, minus some. The sample records hundreds of thousands of clones, 68% being singletons. The sequenced sample was naive CD4+ T cells from blood. The rearrangement joins TRBV29-1 to TRBJ2-7, with unresolved D. This receptor was taken from a man aged 25-40 years in good health. The CDR3 region has the DNA TGCAGCGCACAAGGTGGTTTAGGGACCTACGAGCAGTACTTC. As protein: CSAQGGLGTYEQYF.